These T cell receptor beta chains were read from a single sample in a study of blood T cells in healthy people across ages. TCRdb recomputed calls from the 5' RACE reads with MiXCR, one row per CDR3 protein. This sample has about a million distinct CDR3 sequences; around two fifths occur once, and the top ten carry approximately 14%. Sequencing was carried out using blood. All receptors derive from a man between 18 and 35 years old in good health. Each CDR3 is given with its conserved first and last residue. The D gene is left open where the match is weak. Only some rows state a clone size, as once, few, many or a class for expanded clones.

V	size	J	D	DNA	CDR3
TRBV20-1	NA	TRBJ1-1	NA	TGCAGGACTCGGGGGGCTCTCGGAGCTTTCTTT	CRTRGALGAFF
TRBV20-1	few	TRBJ2-7	TRBD2	TGCAGTGCTGGCGGGGGGCACTCCTACGAGCAGTACTTC	CSAGGGHSYEQYF
TRBV15	many	TRBJ1-2	NA	TGTGCCACCAGCCGAGACGGAGACGGATCCTATGGCTACACCTTC	CATSRDGDGSYGYTF
TRBV29-1	once	TRBJ1-5	NA	TGCAGCGTTGTAATCGGGGGGGGAAACAATCAGCCCCAGCATTTT	CSVVIGGGNNQPQHF
TRBV18	NA	TRBJ1-5	TRBD1	TGTGCCAGCTCAAGGGACAGGGCCGGGAGCAATCAGCCCCAGCATTTT	CASSRDRAGSNQPQHF
TRBV12-3/TRBV12-4	few	TRBJ2-3	NA	TGTGCCAGCAGTTTCTCCCTGTCGGCTACAGATACGCAGTATTTT	CASSFSLSATDTQYF
TRBV7-3	few	TRBJ2-7	NA	TGTGCCAGCAGCTTAATTGGGACCAAGACGGATAGCGAGCAGTACTTC	CASSLIGTKTDSEQYF
TRBV5-1	NA	TRBJ2-3	NA	TGCGCCAGCAGCTTGTCCCCCCCGGGCCTTGACGGAGATACGCAGTATTTT	CASSLSPPGLDGDTQYF
TRBV29-1	NA	TRBJ1-1	NA	TGCAGCGCCGGACAGTCACGGAACACTGAAGCTTTCTTT	CSAGQSRNTEAFF
TRBV12-3/TRBV12-4	NA	TRBJ2-7	TRBD2	TGTGCCAGCAGTTTAGCAACTACAACTAGCGGGGGAAACAATGAGCAGTACTTC	CASSLATTTSGGNNEQYF
TRBV20-1	few	TRBJ2-7	NA	TGCAGTGCTAGACCCGAGGCAGGGGACTACGAGCAGTACTTC	CSARPEAGDYEQYF
TRBV20-1	few	TRBJ1-2	NA	TGCAGTGCTCGGCCCGGGGGTGTTAACTATGGCTACACCTTC	CSARPGGVNYGYTF
TRBV5-1	NA	TRBJ1-1	NA	TGCGCCAGCAGCTCGGGGGGACGGCAGAACACTGAAGCTTTCTTT	CASSSGGRQNTEAFF
TRBV4-1	few	TRBJ2-5	TRBD2	TGCGCCAGCAGCCAAAGCGGGAGGAACCAAGAGACCCAGTACTTC	CASSQSGRNQETQYF
TRBV3-1	few	TRBJ2-7	NA	TGTGCCAGCAGCCAAGAGATCCCGGCCAGGCTTGAGCAGTACTTC	CASSQEIPARLEQYF
TRBV12-3/TRBV12-4	few	TRBJ1-1	NA	TGTGCCAGCAGCCGAAATGTAGGGGTCACTGAAGCTTTCTTT	CASSRNVGVTEAFF
TRBV28	once	TRBJ1-5	NA	TGTGCCAGCAGACTACCAAACAGGGTCAATCAGCCCCAGCATTTT	CASRLPNRVNQPQHF
TRBV19	NA	TRBJ2-2	NA	TGTGCCAGCCGGGACACCGGGGAGCTGTTTTTT	CASRDTGELFF
TRBV6-2/TRBV6-3	NA	TRBJ2-5	TRBD1	TGTGCCAGCAGTCCCGCCAGGGGGCGAGAGACCCAGTACTTC	CASSPARGRETQYF
TRBV5-1	few	TRBJ2-1	NA	TGCGCCAGCAGCCAGGACCCGAACGCCTACAATGAGCAGTTCTTC	CASSQDPNAYNEQFF
TRBV6-5	NA	TRBJ2-1	TRBD2	TGTGCCAGCAGTTACTACTCTCCCCTCCGGGGGGGCGGTCAAGAGCAGTTCTTC	CASSYYSPLRGGGQEQFF
TRBV20-1	NA	TRBJ1-5	NA	TGCAGTGCTAAGTATAGCAATCAGCCCCAGCATTTT	CSAKYSNQPQHF
TRBV11-1	few	TRBJ1-6	NA	TGTGCCAGCAGCTTAGAGGAAAGCTATAATTCACCCCTCCACTTT	CASSLEESYNSPLHF
TRBV5-6	NA	TRBJ2-7	NA	TGTGCCAGCAGCAACGGTGGGATAGCCGACGAGCAGTACTTC	CASSNGGIADEQYF
TRBV12-3/TRBV12-4	few	TRBJ1-2	NA	TGTGCCAGCAGTTTACGGACAGCCCATTACTATGGCTACACCTTC	CASSLRTAHYYGYTF
TRBV4-3	NA	TRBJ2-2	TRBD2	TGCGCCAGCAGCGAGGGGACTAGCGGGGACACCGGGGAGCTGTTTTTT	CASSEGTSGDTGELFF
TRBV5-6	many	TRBJ2-3	NA	TGTGCCAGCAGCTGGGGACAAGGCACAGATACGCAGTATTTT	CASSWGQGTDTQYF
TRBV20-1	few	TRBJ1-4	NA	TGCAGTGCTAGAGATACAGGCTTTGCAACTAATGAAAAACTGTTTTTT	CSARDTGFATNEKLFF
TRBV18	NA	TRBJ1-1	NA	TGTGCCAGCTCACAGGCGACAGATCGCACTGAAGCTTTCTTT	CASSQATDRTEAFF
TRBV5-5	many	TRBJ1-2	TRBD1	TGTGCCAGCAGCCTCGGACAGGGGTTATCCAACTATGGCTACACCTTC	CASSLGQGLSNYGYTF
TRBV7-9	few	TRBJ1-2	NA	TGTGCCAGCAGCTTACCGGGACTGCAGATTTCGGGAGGCTACACCTTC	CASSLPGLQISGGYTF
TRBV4-1	NA	TRBJ1-4	TRBD1	TGCGCCAGCAGCTCCCCGGAGAGGACAGGGTTGGAAAAACTGTTTTTT	CASSSPERTGLEKLFF
TRBV2	few	TRBJ1-6	NA	TGTGCCAGCAGTGGATCGGGTAATTCACCCCTCCACTTT	CASSGSGNSPLHF
TRBV7-9	many	TRBJ2-3	NA	TGTGCCAGCAGTTTGAGCGGACGCACAGATACGCAGTATTTT	CASSLSGRTDTQYF
TRBV5-1	NA	TRBJ1-2	NA	TGCGCCAGCAGCCCCGGACAGACCGATGATGGCTACACCTTC	CASSPGQTDDGYTF
TRBV4-1	NA	TRBJ2-7	NA	TGCGCCAGCAGCCAGCGACAATGGTACAATGAGCAGTACTTC	CASSQRQWYNEQYF
TRBV4-3	NA	TRBJ1-6	NA	TGCGCCAGCAGCCGCGTCGGCGGGTCACCCCTCCACTTT	CASSRVGGSPLHF
TRBV15	NA	TRBJ1-1	TRBD1	TGTGCCACCGGACAGGGGTACACTGAAGCTTTCTTT	CATGQGYTEAFF
TRBV6-5	few	TRBJ2-1	NA	TGTGCCAGCAGTTACTCGTCAGGACATTTTTACAATGAGCAGTTCTTC	CASSYSSGHFYNEQFF
TRBV25-1	few	TRBJ1-1	NA	TGTGCCAGCAGTGAGGTTGGCGGGGAAGCTTTCTTT	CASSEVGGEAFF
TRBV7-9	NA	TRBJ1-1	NA	TGTGCCAGCAGCTTAATACAGGCGGCGAACACTGAAGCTTTCTTT	CASSLIQAANTEAFF
TRBV28	NA	TRBJ2-7	NA	TGTGCCAGCAGTACAGGGTTAACCTACGAGCAGTACTTC	CASSTGLTYEQYF
TRBV20-1	few	TRBJ2-1	NA	TGCAGTGCTAGAGATTTACGGGGGCCTAACAATGAGCAGTTCTTC	CSARDLRGPNNEQFF
TRBV24-1	NA	TRBJ2-1	NA	TGTGCCACCAGTGATTCCCCCCACAATGAGCAGTTCTTC	CATSDSPHNEQFF
TRBV28	NA	TRBJ1-1	NA	TGTGCCAGCAGTCCCCCGGTTGCTGGGCTGAACACTGAAGCTTTCTTT	CASSPPVAGLNTEAFF
TRBV20-1	once	TRBJ2-5	TRBD2	TGCAGTGCAAACAACCCCGGGACTAGCGGGGGGGAGACCCAGTACTTC	CSANNPGTSGGETQYF
TRBV18	NA	TRBJ1-1	NA	TGTGCCAGCTCGCCGATGACAGGAGCGAACACTGAAGCTTTCTTT	CASSPMTGANTEAFF
TRBV9	NA	TRBJ2-1	NA	TGTGCCAGCAGCGTAGGGGCTAGCAGCGATGAGCAGTTCTTC	CASSVGASSDEQFF
TRBV10-3	few	TRBJ1-2	TRBD1	TGTGCCATCAGTGAGGCCTCCGGGACAGCTCCTATATATGGCTACACCTTC	CAISEASGTAPIYGYTF
TRBV28	many	TRBJ2-5	NA	TGTGCCAGCAGTTTAGGCACCAGGGAAGAGACCCAGTACTTC	CASSLGTREETQYF
TRBV6-5	few	TRBJ2-1	NA	TGTGCCAGCAGTTACGAGGGGGGTGGCTACAATGAGCAGTTCTTC	CASSYEGGGYNEQFF
TRBV6-2/TRBV6-3	NA	TRBJ2-1	NA	TGTGCCAGCAGTAGGGACCCTTTGGATGAGCAGTTCTTC	CASSRDPLDEQFF
TRBV14	NA	TRBJ2-5	TRBD2	TGTGCCAGCAGCCGTAGACTAGCGGGGGGACTTTACAATGAGCAGTACTTC	CASSRRLAGGLYNEQYF
TRBV6-6	NA	TRBJ1-3	NA	TGTGCCAGCAGTTACTTCGCGGGAAACACCATATATTTT	CASSYFAGNTIYF
TRBV12-3/TRBV12-4	few	TRBJ2-5	NA	TGTGCCAGCGCCCGTGGGGAGACCCAGTACTTC	CASARGETQYF
TRBV25-1	NA	TRBJ1-1	NA	TGTGCCAGCAGTAAATCAGGGTCGGGTGAAGCTTTCTTT	CASSKSGSGEAFF
TRBV3-1	few	TRBJ2-3	TRBD2	TGTGCCAGCAGCCAAGATACGGCGGGGGGCCGAGATACGCAGTATTTT	CASSQDTAGGRDTQYF
TRBV7-9	NA	TRBJ2-7	NA	TGTGCCAGCAGCTCACCAGGGATGAATGAGCAGTACTTC	CASSSPGMNEQYF
TRBV6-4	few	TRBJ1-2	NA	TGTGCCAGCAGTGATTTACAGGCCCGTCGTAGACTTGGGTATGGCTACACCTTC	CASSDLQARRRLGYGYTF
TRBV6-1	NA	TRBJ2-7	NA	TGTGCCAGCAGTGAAGCGGAAACCGTTCTCCTCTCCTACAATGAGCAGTACTTC	CASSEAETVLLSYNEQYF